These T cell receptor beta chains were read from a single sample in a study of cytomegalovirus exposure and HLA in healthy donors. Profiled with immunoSEQ multiplex PCR; TCRdb holds only in-frame clones, not every one. The sample carries 110,000 or so clones, approximately 74% recorded once. Sequencing used PBMCs. These receptors were taken from a woman between 40 and 50 years old in good health and CMV-seropositive. The CDR3 runs from the conserved cysteine through the conserved F or W. D genes are given only for firm matches. Clone size, where shown, is once, few, many, or a class for clones that have expanded.

length | size | D | J | V | CDR3 | DNA
16 | . | TRBD1 | TRBJ2-6 | TRBV19 | CALTRDSYSGANVLTF | TGTGCCCTAACCCGGGACAGTTACTCTGGGGCCAACGTCCTGACTTTC
14 | . | . | TRBJ1-1 | TRBV7-2 | CASSANSGNTEAFF | TGTGCCAGCAGCGCGAATTCGGGGAACACTGAAGCTTTCTTT
15 | . | TRBD2 | TRBJ2-1 | TRBV6-6 | CASRLGLASYNEQFF | TGTGCCAGCAGGCTAGGACTAGCTTCCTACAATGAGCAGTTCTTC
14 | . | . | TRBJ1-1 | TRBV9 | CASSVAGGVTEAFF | TGTGCCAGCAGCGTAGCTGGAGGGGTGACTGAAGCTTTCTTT
15 | . | . | TRBJ1-1 | TRBV5-1 | CASSLFQGSSTEAFF | TGCGCCAGCAGCTTGTTCCAGGGCTCTTCCACTGAAGCTTTCTTT
15 | . | . | TRBJ2-2 | TRBV21-1 | CASSKGDTNTGELFF | TGTGCCAGCAGCAAGGGGGACACCAACACCGGGGAGCTGTTTTTT
17 | . | TRBD2 | TRBJ2-1 | TRBV7-8 | CASSLKSRASGTEQQFF | TGTGCCAGCAGCTTAAAATCTCGGGCTAGCGGGACTGAGCAGCAGTTCTTC
15 | . | . | TRBJ1-5 | TRBV7-2 | CASSPPASSQRAQHF | TGTGCCAGCAGCCCCCCAGCGTCCTCCCAGAGGGCCCAGCATTTT
13 | . | . | TRBJ1-1 | TRBV6-6 | CASSVSQLTEAFF | TGTGCCAGCAGTGTATCACAGCTTACTGAAGCTTTCTTT
17 | once | TRBD1 | TRBJ1-5 | TRBV6-1 | CASSERQGGRGNQPQHF | TGTGCCAGCAGCGAACGACAGGGGGGAAGGGGCAATCAGCCCCAGCATTTT
14 | . | . | TRBJ2-7 | TRBV6-1 | CATHTGQNSYEQYF | TGTGCCACCCATACGGGACAAAACTCCTACGAGCAGTACTTC
16 | . | . | TRBJ2-7 | TRBV4-1 | CASSQEMVRFLYEQYF | TGCGCCAGCAGCCAAGAAATGGTCAGGTTTTTGTACGAGCAGTACTTC
16 | . | TRBD1 | TRBJ2-5 | TRBV7-6 | CASSSYPPGQGETQYF | TGTGCCAGCAGCTCATATCCTCCGGGACAGGGCGAGACCCAGTACTTC
13 | . | . | TRBJ2-7 | TRBV11-3 | CASSLDPDYEQYF | TGTGCCAGCAGCTTAGATCCAGATTACGAGCAGTACTTC
13 | . | . | TRBJ2-2 | TRBV9 | CASSPSHPGELFF | TGTGCCAGCAGCCCTAGCCATCCCGGGGAGCTGTTTTTT
17 | . | TRBD2 | TRBJ2-5 | TRBV27 | CASSPRAAGGSGETQYF | TGTGCCAGCAGTCCCCGGGCAGCGGGAGGCTCGGGGGAGACCCAGTACTTC
19 | few | . | TRBJ2-1 | TRBV11-1 | CASSLGRKLVGSSYNEQFF | TGTGCCAGCAGCTTAGGCAGGAAACTAGTAGGCAGCTCCTACAATGAGCAGTTCTTC
14 | . | TRBD1 | TRBJ1-4 | TRBV9 | CASSLQGAGEKLFF | TGTGCCAGCAGCTTACAGGGGGCTGGTGAAAAACTGTTTTTT
9 | . | . | TRBJ2-7 | TRBV21-1 | CASSKYSGF | TGTGCCAGCAGCAAATACTCGGGGTTC
11 | . | . | TRBJ1-2 | TRBV30 | CASTDSYGYTF | TGTGCCTCGACAGATAGCTATGGCTACACCTTC
14 | few | TRBD1 | TRBJ2-7 | TRBV6-6 | CASSRTGISYEQYF | TGTGCCAGCAGTCGGACAGGGATCTCCTACGAGCAGTACTTC
16 | once | . | TRBJ1-4 | TRBV4-1 | CASSQEAAVEKEKLFF | TGCGCCAGCAGCCAAGAAGCGGCAGTAGAGAAGGAAAAACTGTTTTTT
15 | . | . | TRBJ2-2 | TRBV13 | CASRKGGLNTGELFF | TGTGCCAGCAGGAAAGGGGGATTGAACACCGGGGAGCTGTTTTTT
16 | . | TRBD1 | TRBJ2-1 | TRBV4-1 | CASSQATGSSYNEQFF | TGCGCCAGCAGCCAAGCGACAGGGAGCTCCTACAATGAGCAGTTCTTC
14 | . | . | TRBJ2-7 | TRBV11-2 | CASSIGSGHYEQYF | TGTGCCAGCAGCATCGGCTCGGGTCACTACGAGCAGTACTTC
15 | . | . | TRBJ1-2 | TRBV6-1 | CASSEVRRGQYGYTF | TGTGCCAGCAGTGAAGTCCGGAGGGGCCAATATGGCTACACCTTC
17 | . | . | TRBJ1-1 | TRBV11-2 | CASTIGGGRKLNTEAFF | TGTGCCAGCACCATAGGGGGGGGCAGGAAACTGAACACTGAAGCTTTCTTT
15 | . | . | TRBJ2-7 | TRBV7-3 | CASSLHPGFLYEQYF | TGTGCCAGCAGCCTACATCCAGGGTTTCTCTACGAGCAGTACTTC
16 | few | . | TRBJ2-3 | TRBV6-5 | CASSYSHSTSTDTQYF | TGTGCCAGCAGTTACTCGCACAGTACTAGCACAGATACGCAGTATTTT
13 | . | . | TRBJ2-7 | TRBV14 | CASSLYGGGEQYF | TGTGCCAGCAGCCTTTACGGGGGAGGCGAGCAGTACTTC
15 | . | . | TRBJ1-2 | TRBV15 | CATSRGTVTNYGYTF | TGTGCCACCAGCAGAGGGACAGTTACTAACTATGGCTACACCTTC
17 | . | TRBD1 | TRBJ1-5 | TRBV7-9 | CASSLGDRDVRNQPQHF | TGTGCCAGCAGCTTAGGCGACAGGGACGTACGCAATCAGCCCCAGCATTTT
16 | . | . | TRBJ1-5 | TRBV6-6 | CASSSTNSGGNQPQHF | TGTGCCAGCAGCTCAACAAACTCAGGAGGGAATCAGCCCCAGCATTTT
18 | . | TRBD1 | TRBJ1-2 | TRBV19 | CASSRPGTGGFASYGYTF | TGTGCCAGTAGTAGACCCGGGACAGGGGGTTTCGCGAGCTATGGCTACACCTTC
16 | . | . | TRBJ2-5 | TRBV4-1 | CASSQDIPRPGETQYF | TGCGCCAGCAGCCAAGACATCCCCCGGCCGGGAGAGACCCAGTACTTC
15 | . | TRBD1 | TRBJ1-2 | TRBV7-3 | CASSLIGGENYGYTF | TGTGCCAGCAGCTTAATAGGGGGCGAAAACTATGGCTACACCTTC
14 | . | . | TRBJ2-1 | TRBV7-3 | CASSLIRAQNEQFF | TGTGCCAGTAGCTTAATCAGGGCCCAAAATGAGCAGTTCTTC
17 | . | TRBD1 | TRBJ2-4 | TRBV5-6 | CASSLTGGSLAKNIQYF | TGTGCCAGCAGCTTGACAGGGGGTTCCCTAGCCAAAAACATTCAGTACTTC
12 | few | . | TRBJ2-1 | TRBV14 | CASRWGGNEQFF | TGTGCCAGCAGGTGGGGAGGCAATGAGCAGTTCTTC
15 | . | . | TRBJ1-4 | TRBV7-9 | CSSSPPSGLSEKLFF | TGTTCCAGCAGCCCCCCCAGCGGACTGAGTGAAAAACTGTTTTTT
12 | once | . | TRBJ2-3 | TRBV11-3 | CASSSEGGTQYF | TGTGCCAGCAGCTCCGAGGGCGGAACGCAGTATTTT
14 | . | TRBD1 | TRBJ1-3 | TRBV11-2 | CASSTWTGRGTIYF | TGTGCCAGCAGCACCTGGACAGGCCGGGGGACCATATATTTT
17 | . | TRBD2 | TRBJ2-3 | TRBV4-1 | CASSQVLREPLTDTQYF | TGCGCCAGCAGCCAAGTTTTGCGGGAGCCCCTCACAGATACGCAGTATTTT
15 | . | TRBD1 | TRBJ2-7 | TRBV7-8 | CASSLNPGTGYEQYF | TGTGCCAGCAGCTTAAATCCAGGGACAGGGTACGAGCAGTACTTC
15 | . | TRBD2 | TRBJ2-7 | TRBV7-8 | CASSLATSGGREQYF | TGTGCCAGCAGCTTAGCGACTAGCGGGGGAAGGGAGCAGTACTTC
14 | . | . | TRBJ1-1 | TRBV6-1 | CASREQGGNTEAFF | TGTGCCAGCAGGGAACAGGGTGGGAACACTGAAGCTTTCTTT
14 | once | . | TRBJ2-2 | TRBV6-1 | CASQLTGNTGELFF | TGTGCCAGCCAACTGACAGGGAACACCGGGGAGCTGTTTTTT
14 | few | TRBD1 | TRBJ2-1 | TRBV6-6 | CASSPRDRGNEQFF | TGTGCCAGCAGTCCCCGGGACAGGGGGAATGAGCAGTTCTTC
19 | few | TRBD2 | TRBJ2-3 | TRBV6-1 | CASSEVGLAGDGVTDTQYF | TGTGCCAGCAGTGAAGTAGGACTAGCGGGAGACGGGGTCACAGATACGCAGTATTTT
14 | . | TRBD1 | TRBJ2-1 | TRBV6-1 | CASSGGQGGVEQFF | TGTGCCAGCAGTGGGGGACAGGGGGGGGTTGAGCAGTTCTTC
15 | few | TRBD2 | TRBJ2-7 | TRBV7-9 | CASSLWPGGSYEQYF | TGTGCCAGCAGCCTCTGGCCGGGGGGGTCCTACGAGCAGTACTTC
15 | . | TRBD2 | TRBJ2-1 | TRBV6-6 | CASSYSKLAVNEQFF | TGTGCCAGCAGTTACTCTAAACTAGCGGTCAATGAGCAGTTCTTC